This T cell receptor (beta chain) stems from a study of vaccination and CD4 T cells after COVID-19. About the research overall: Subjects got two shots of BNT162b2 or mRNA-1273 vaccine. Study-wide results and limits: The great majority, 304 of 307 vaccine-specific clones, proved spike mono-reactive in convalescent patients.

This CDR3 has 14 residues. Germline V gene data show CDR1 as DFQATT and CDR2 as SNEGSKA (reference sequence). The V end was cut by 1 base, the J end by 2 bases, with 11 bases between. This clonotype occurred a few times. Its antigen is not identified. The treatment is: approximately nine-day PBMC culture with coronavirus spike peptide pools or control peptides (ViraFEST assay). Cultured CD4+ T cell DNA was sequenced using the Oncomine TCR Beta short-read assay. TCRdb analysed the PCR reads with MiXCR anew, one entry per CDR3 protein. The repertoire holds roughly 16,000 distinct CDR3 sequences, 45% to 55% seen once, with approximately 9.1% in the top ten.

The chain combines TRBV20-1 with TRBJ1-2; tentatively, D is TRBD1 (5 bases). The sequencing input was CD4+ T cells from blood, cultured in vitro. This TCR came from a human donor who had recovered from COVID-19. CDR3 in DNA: TGCAGTGCTAGAGGGGGACTGAACAACTATGGCTACACCTTC. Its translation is CSARGGLNNYGYTF.